This T cell receptor beta chain was recovered during a study of blood T cell repertoires in COVID-19. Study information: The United States, Italy and Spain supplied acute and convalescent COVID-19 samples.

Trimming took 6 bases from V and 5 from J, leaving 8 bases between them. Per germline, CDR1 MDHEN and CDR2 SYDVKM. The CDR3 has 11 amino acids. Clones were sequenced by immunoSEQ multiplex PCR, and TCRdb holds only the in-frame ones, with some missing. The data show 200,000 to 300,000 clones, 85% to 90% seen once. The age range of participants was 18 to 89 years, with residence in some 25 US areas. The study assigned cohorts using participant-reported clinical history. The chain is built from TRBV28 and TRBJ2-7; D is undetermined. The sequencing input was PBMCs or T cells enriched from blood (not recorded which). The TCR sequence derives from a woman in her twenties or thirties who had recovered from COVID-19. CDR3 in amino acids: CASRFADEQYF. The CDR3 coding sequence is TGTGCCAGCAGGTTTGCGGACGAGCAGTACTTC.